This T cell receptor (beta chain) originates from a study of breast tumors, draining lymph nodes, adjacent tissues. Study-wide results and limits: Tumors had less TCR diversity than lymph nodes, more than nontumor tissue. The lymph node origin of tumor T cells was framed as consistent with a hypothesis, not demonstrated.

TCRdb called the multiplex PCR reads again in MiXCR, with one record for every CDR3 protein. This table holds about 12,000 distinct CDR3 sequences, less than 85% found once. Germline CDR1 and CDR2: SGHVS and FNYEAQ. V shed 2 bases and J 8 bases; nucleotides not matched to a gene: 14. The CDR3 runs 16 residues. Remarks on this clonotype: Antigen unknown.

This TCR was sampled from a female donor with breast cancer. Some clones in this sample may be carry-over from other donors' samples. The specimen was tumor-adjacent breast tissue. This sequence joins TRBV7-6 and TRBJ2-7, with 8 bases matching TRBD1. CDR3 region: CASSLLGRQGLGQQYF. Here the CDR3 DNA reads TGTGCCAGCAGCTTACTTGGCAGACAGGGGCTAGGGCAGCAGTACTTC.